A selection of T cell receptor beta chains follows, all from one sample in a study of OX40 agonist ivuxolimab in advanced cancers. Here immunoSEQ multiplex PCR was the method, and the copy in TCRdb shows in-frame clones only, minus some. The sample records some 62,000 clones, around 93% being singletons. This sample comprised CD4+ or CD8+ T cells sorted from blood, obtained in a trial of the OX40 agonist ivuxolimab. The receptors shown here come from an adult with an advanced solid tumor such as melanoma, head and neck, liver or kidney cancer. CDR3s leave out the opening cysteine and the closing phenylalanine or tryptophan.

j_call,v_call,cdr3_aa
TRBJ2-2,TRBV5-4,ASSSDTLAGGIAVGELF
TRBJ1-2,TRBV9,ASSAGGLVANYGYT
TRBJ2-7,TRBV27,ASSLGPEGIYEQY
TRBJ1-3,TRBV25-1,ASSDWGQGNTIY
TRBJ2-2,TRBV11-2,ASSFLGTRPTGELF
TRBJ2-7,TRBV7-8,ASSSGHRSYEQY
TRBJ2-1,TRBV10-1,ASSLAGVGEQF
TRBJ2-3,TRBV28,ASSDLEAKPSTDTQY
TRBJ2-1,TRBV19,ASSMVASSYNEQF
TRBJ1-2,TRBV29-1,SVVPGDNYGYT
TRBJ1-1,TRBV7-9,ASSYLGASSNTEAF
TRBJ1-5,TRBV9,ASSVGGGNQPQH
TRBJ2-7,TRBV10-3,AISAAGGAYEQY
TRBJ2-7,TRBV13,ASSERGVHEQY
TRBJ2-2,TRBV7-2,ASSLGDAWELF
TRBJ2-1,TRBV7-8,ASSPPRLGNNEQF
TRBJ2-7,TRBV27,ASSFGQGSYEQY
TRBJ1-4,TRBV7-9,ASSPGRSGDREKLF
TRBJ2-5,TRBV29-1,SVAPHRVETQY
TRBJ2-7,TRBV4-3,ASSQDAGAEQY
TRBJ1-2,TRBV27,ASSSTGGRNGYT
TRBJ2-2,TRBV6-1,ASSEGRTGELF
TRBJ2-7,TRBV5-5,ASSLGGEQY
TRBJ1-1,TRBV19,ASSTGVFGMNTEAF
TRBJ2-1,TRBV9,ASSARGLAGAYNEQF
TRBJ2-1,TRBV4-1,ASSQGLGANEQF
TRBJ2-7,TRBV4-1,ASSQPLAGGPYEQY
TRBJ2-5,TRBV19,ASTQNPGRSGPSEGTQY
TRBJ1-3,TRBV4-2,ASSPGLTIY
TRBJ2-1,TRBV4-1,ASSQKGMGNNEQF
TRBJ1-4,TRBV10-2,ASSDYDEKLF
TRBJ1-3,TRBV6-5,ASSFEGSGNTIY
TRBJ2-3,TRBV2,ASSEGRVGTDTQY
TRBJ2-7,TRBV7-8,ASSPAAGGPSYEQY
TRBJ2-3,TRBV27,ASSISSTDTQY
-,TRBV7-9,ASSLPPGTATSYEQY
TRBJ1-1,TRBV27,ASSIVLGTEAF
TRBJ2-7,TRBV2,ASLQGYKQY
TRBJ2-7,TRBV10-2,ASSAGSSYEQY
TRBJ2-7,TRBV7-6,ASSLETPGQSYEQY
TRBJ2-1,TRBV27,ATIYRSGRTGNEQF
TRBJ1-2,TRBV6-6,ASTTTPTNYGYT
TRBJ2-3,TRBV27,ASSSGTSGTQDTQY
TRBJ2-1,TRBV7-2,ASSETGAREQF
TRBJ2-7,TRBV6-5,ASRLRQALFYEQY
TRBJ1-4,TRBV6-1,ASSHGTGTGEKLF
TRBJ2-5,TRBV4-1,ASSQDPGGETQY
TRBJ1-1,TRBV6-1,ASSGGDRGRTEAF
TRBJ1-1,TRBV27,ATRDRGLNTEAF
TRBJ1-4,TRBV5-4,ASSRLEGEKLF